Listed here are 28 T cell receptor beta chains from one sample, sequenced in a study of Tregs in tolerant kidney transplant recipients. Using immunoSEQ multiplex PCR, the repertoire was profiled, and TCRdb retains in-frame clones only, with some absent. This sample carries just under 65,000 clones, 95% to 98% of them seen once, and the ten largest clones take 0.34%. This material consisted of Tregs from blood, taken before the transplant. Every receptor here comes from a human donor who received a combined kidney and bone marrow transplant.

This chain links TRBV18 with TRBJ1-1, with D possibly TRBD1 on 5 matching bases. The CDR3 spans 17 residues. Trimming took 2 bases from V and 3 from J, leaving 19 bases between them. The germline CDR1 and CDR2 sequences are KGHSH and LQKENI. The CDR3 sequence: CASSPRGDSGGDTEAFF. CDR3 DNA: TGTGCCAGCTCACCAAGAGGCGACAGCGGAGGGGACACTGAAGCTTTCTTT.

The chain combines TRBV7-3 with TRBJ2-1; 16 nucleotides line up with TRBD2. V lost 5 bases, J lost 9 bases, and 4 bases stayed unmatched. The CDR3 runs to 15 residues. Germline-derived CDR1 and CDR2 are SGHTA and FQGTGA. CDR3 nucleotides: TGTGCCAGCAGCCTCGGGACTAGCGGGAGGGGTGAGCAGTTCTTC. It encodes CASSLGTSGRGEQFF.

V usage is TRBV7-2 and J usage is TRBJ2-1; 12 bases map to TRBD2. The CDR3 contains 15 residues. V shed 5 bases and J 4 bases; nucleotides not matched to a gene: 3. CDR1 is SGHTA, CDR2 FQGNSA, per germline. The CDR3 nucleotides are TGTGCCAGCAGCGCGACTAGCGGGGGTTACAATGAGCAGTTCTTC. This sequence encodes CASSATSGGYNEQFF.

This sequence joins TRBV27 and TRBJ2-2; maybe TRBD1 (6 bases). V lost 6 bases to trimming and J lost 2 bases, with 13 bases between them. The CDR3 contains 15 residues. CDR1 and CDR2 from the germline V gene are MNHEY and SMNVEV (reference sequence). The CDR3: CASRPGTQNTGELFF. CDR3 sequence (DNA): TGTGCCAGCAGACCCGGGACACAAAACACCGGGGAGCTGTTTTTT.

The V gene is TRBV5-1, the J gene TRBJ2-7, with D perhaps TRBD1 (6 bases). Germline V gives CDR1 SGHRS, CDR2 YFSETQ. The CDR3 is 16 residues long. V shed 4 bases and J shed 4 bases, with 21 bases lying between them. The CDR3 reads CASSLLTGTRNYEQYF. As DNA, the CDR3 is TGCGCCAGCAGCCTCCTTACCGGGACAAGGAATTACGAGCAGTACTTC.

V and J are TRBV15 and TRBJ1-1, with D tentatively TRBD1 (5 bases). V gave up 0 bases and J gave up 1 base, with 9 bases separating them. The CDR3 totals 15 residues. CDR1 is LNHNV and CDR2 is YYDKDF in the germline V gene (reference sequence). The CDR3 coding sequence is TGTGCCACCAGCAGAGATATGACAGAGAACACTGAAGCTTTCTTT. This codes for CATSRDMTENTEAFF.

V usage is TRBV5-1 and J usage is TRBJ2-7, with 7 bases identical to TRBD1. Per the germline V gene, CDR1 is SGHRS and CDR2 is YFSETQ. The CDR3 runs to 14 residues. Trimming took 1 base from V and 6 from J; bases not matched to a gene: 7. CDR3 sequence reads: CASSLTQGLAEQYF. In DNA, the CDR3 is TGCGCCAGCAGCTTGACACAGGGGCTCGCCGAGCAGTACTTC. Supplemented by reference TRBV5-1 and TRBJ2-7, the full variable domain reads KAGVTQTPRYLIKTRGQQVTLSCSPISGHRSVSWYQQTPGQGLQFLFEYFSETQRNKGNFPGRFSGRQFSNSRSEMNVSTLELGDSALYLCASSLTQGLAEQYFGPGTRLTVT.

This clone appeared once. This sequence joins TRBV2 and TRBJ2-5; D is ambiguous. Germline CDR1 is SNHLY and CDR2 is FYNNEI. CDR3 length equals 13 residues. V was pared by 4 bases and J by 1 base, with 7 bases between. The CDR3 loop is CASSGRVQETQYF. The CDR3 coding sequence is TGTGCCAGCAGTGGACGGGTCCAAGAGACCCAGTACTTC. Full variable domain (missing parts from reference TRBV2 and TRBJ2-5): EPEVTQTPSHQVTQMGQEVILRCVPISNHLYFYWYRQILGQKVEFLVSFYNNEISEKSEIFDDQFSVERPDGSNFTLKIRSTKLEDSAMYFCASSGRVQETQYFGPGTRLLVL.

The chain combines TRBV28 with TRBJ1-1; D might be TRBD1 (6 bases). The CDR3 loop spans 14 amino acids. The germline gives CDR1 MDHEN, CDR2 SYDVKM. Trimming removed 2 bases at V and 7 bases at J, with 14 bases between. CDR3 region: CASSLGGEWGEAFF. As DNA, the CDR3 is TGTGCCAGCAGTTTAGGGGGCGAGTGGGGTGAAGCTTTCTTT.

The chain carries TRBV7-3 and TRBJ2-5, with 15 positions matching TRBD2. From germline, CDR1 is SGHTA and CDR2 FQGTGA. The V and J ends lost 5 bases and 4 bases, in that order; junction bases with no gene match: 11. This CDR3 comprises 18 residues. The CDR3: CASSEQGGLAGGGETQYF. DNA for the CDR3: TGTGCCAGCAGCGAACAGGGGGGACTAGCGGGGGGAGGAGAGACCCAGTACTTC.

The V call is TRBV18, the J call TRBJ2-6, with 8 bases fitting TRBD1. Germline V CDR1 and CDR2: KGHSH, LQKENI. V lost 1 base, J lost 2 bases, and 7 bases stayed unmatched. CDR3 length equals 18 residues. The CDR3 nucleotides read TGTGCCAGCTCACCACAGGGGACAGGTTTGGCTGGGGCCAACGTCCTGACTTTC. It specifies CASSPQGTGLAGANVLTF. The full variable domain, rest sourced from reference TRBV18 and TRBJ2-6, is NAGVMQNPRHLVRRRGQEARLRCSPMKGHSHVYWYRQLPEEGLKFMVYLQKENIIDESGMPKERFSAEFPKEGPSILRIQQVVRGDSAAYFCASSPQGTGLAGANVLTFGAGSRLTVL.

This chain links TRBV20-1 with TRBJ1-1; D remains ambiguous. The length of the CDR3 is 10 residues. Trimming left V 5 bases short and J 7 bases short, with 8 bases between. Per the germline V gene, CDR1 is DFQATT and CDR2 is SNEGSKA (reference sequence). The CDR3, as DNA: TGCAGTGCTTCCAGTCATGAAGCTTTCTTT. Residues: CSASSHEAFF.

V and J are TRBV7-7 and TRBJ1-1; D is ambiguous. Trimming took 4 bases from V and 1 from J, leaving 7 bases between them. There are 13 residues in the CDR3. Germline V gene data show CDR1 as SSHAT and CDR2 as FNYEAQ (reference sequence). CDR3 sequence: CASSSSENTEAFF. The CDR3 DNA reads as TGTGCCAGCAGCTCTAGCGAGAACACTGAAGCTTTCTTT.

This rearrangement joins TRBV18 to TRBJ1-3; 7 bases agree with TRBD1. This CDR3 comprises 14 residues. Trimming at V came to 3 bases and at J to 4 bases, leaving 3 bases not matched to a gene. Germline V gene data show CDR1 as KGHSH and CDR2 as LQKENI. CDR3 in DNA: TGTGCCAGCTCACCCGGGACAGACGGAAACACCATATATTTT. Its protein product is CASSPGTDGNTIYF.

CDR3: CSVEGAAITEAFF. The CDR3 DNA follows: TGCAGCGTTGAAGGGGCCGCGATAACTGAAGCTTTCTTT. The chain combines TRBV29-1 with TRBJ1-1; D is unresolved. Deletions cut 1 base from V and 5 bases from J, with 11 bases between. CDR3 length: 13 residues. Germline-derived CDR1 and CDR2 are SQVTM and ANQGSEA.

The gene calls are TRBV7-3 and TRBJ2-1, with a possible D match to TRBD2 (6 bases). The CDR3 has 13 residues. The V end lost 5 bases, the J end lost 9 bases, and 14 bases lay between the germline ends. CDR1 and CDR2 from the germline V gene are SGHTA and FQGTGA. In DNA form, the CDR3 reads TGTGCCAGCAGCGGCCTGATGGGGGGTGAGCAGTTCTTC. Amino acids: CASSGLMGGEQFF.

The chain employs TRBV4-1 and TRBJ2-1; 9 bases map to TRBD2. Germline trimming cut 0 bases from V and 7 bases from J; bases unmatched to any gene: 16. Per the germline V gene, CDR1 is MGHRA and CDR2 is YSYEKL. CDR3 length equals 19 residues. The CDR3 DNA reads TGCGCCAGCAGCCAAGAACAGAAGGTAAGCGGGGGGACCGTTAATGAGCAGTTCTTC. Translating it yields CASSQEQKVSGGTVNEQFF.

The chain couples TRBV4-3 to TRBJ2-5; 10 nucleotides agree with TRBD1. The CDR3 loop spans 19 amino acids. Germline lookup yields CDR1 LGHNA and CDR2 YSLEER. The J segment lost 5 bases and the V segment lost 0 bases, leaving 15 bases of the junction unmatched. The CDR3 sequence is CASSQDIWARQGAMETQYF. CDR3 bases: TGCGCCAGCAGCCAAGATATTTGGGCGCGACAGGGGGCTATGGAGACCCAGTACTTC.

This chain links TRBV5-1 with TRBJ2-5; 8 nucleotides agree with TRBD2. Germline V gene lookup returns CDR1 SGHRS and CDR2 YFSETQ. Losses at the gene ends were 4 bases for V and 3 bases for J; bases not matched to a gene: 5. The CDR3 consists of 14 residues. The DNA for the CDR3 is TGCGCCAGCAGCAGACTAGCGAGAGAAGAGACCCAGTACTTC. It specifies CASSRLAREETQYF.

This clone was observed a single time. The CDR3 here is CASSEVHRAYEQYF. CDR3 sequence (DNA): TGTGCCAGCAGTGAAGTCCACAGGGCCTACGAGCAGTACTTC. V usage is TRBV2 and J usage is TRBJ2-7; D possibly corresponds to TRBD1 (6 bases). The V and J ends lost 1 base and 2 bases respectively, with 9 bases between them. From germline, CDR1 is SNHLY and CDR2 FYNNEI. The CDR3 has 14 amino acids. The variable domain in full, completed from reference TRBV2 and TRBJ2-7, reads EPEVTQTPSHQVTQMGQEVILRCVPISNHLYFYWYRQILGQKVEFLVSFYNNEISEKSEIFDDQFSVERPDGSNFTLKIRSTKLEDSAMYFCASSEVHRAYEQYFGPGTRLTVT.

The chain recombines TRBV4-1 with TRBJ1-2, with 11 bases aligning to TRBD1. This CDR3 has 17 amino acids. Trimming at V came to 2 bases and at J to 8 bases, leaving 13 bases not matched to a gene. CDR1 is MGHRA and CDR2 is YSYEKL in the germline V gene. The CDR3 region is CASSQQMRGQGVSGYTF. CDR3 sequence (DNA): TGCGCCAGCAGCCAACAAATGAGGGGACAGGGGGTGTCGGGCTACACCTTC.

J is TRBJ1-4 and V is TRBV10-3; TRBD1 aligns across 7 bases. Germline loops: CDR1 ENHRY, CDR2 SYGVKD. The CDR3 consists of 14 residues. Unmatched junction bases numbered 6, after V lost 6 bases and J lost 5 bases. For the CDR3, the DNA is TGTGCCATCAGGGGACAGAGGGAAAATGAAAAACTGTTTTTT. Its translation: CAIRGQRENEKLFF.

For the CDR3, the DNA is TGTGCCAGCAGTTTATATGCTCCCCTGCGGCAGGGGCGCTCCTACAATGAGCAGTTCTTC. Residues: CASSLYAPLRQGRSYNEQFF. The genes are TRBV27 and TRBJ2-1, with TRBD1 as a possible D gene (6 bases). The CDR3 extends over 20 amino acids. Germline V gene data show CDR1 as MNHEY and CDR2 as SMNVEV (reference sequence). The V end was cut by 1 base, the J end by 0 bases, with 22 bases between.

This chain joins TRBV30 and TRBJ2-2; 7 bases align to TRBD2. Trimming took 7 bases from V and 2 from J; bases not matched to a gene: 4. CDR3 length equals 13 residues. In germline, CDR1 is GTSNPN, CDR2 SVGIG (reference sequence). The DNA for the CDR3 is TGTGCCTCCACGGGACTAAACACCGGGGAGCTGTTTTTT. Translating it yields CASTGLNTGELFF.

This clone was observed once. The chain couples TRBV28 to TRBJ1-4, with TRBD1 as a possible D gene (5 bases). CDR1 MDHEN and CDR2 SYDVKM come from the germline V gene. The CDR3 is made up of 15 amino acids. The ends were cut back, 3 bases at V and 8 bases at J, with 16 bases in the middle. CDR3 residues: CASSLGGGGWEKLFF. The CDR3 DNA follows: TGTGCCAGCAGTTTGGGGGGGGGAGGATGGGAAAAACTGTTTTTT.

As to this clone: Different DNA sequences within this sample yield the same CDR3. This chain links TRBV4-2 with TRBJ2-5, with TRBD1 matching 10 bases. The CDR3 extends over 14 amino acids. In germline, CDR1 is LGHNA, CDR2 YNFKEQ. V lost 1 base to trimming and J lost 4 bases; unmatched junction nucleotides: 0. The CDR3 sequence: CASSQGTGGETQYF. The CDR3 DNA sequence: TGTGCCAGCAGCCAAGGGACAGGGGGAGAGACCCAGTACTTC.

A single count supports this clone. This CDR3 is CASRSLRAWDTQYF. CDR3 DNA: TGTGCCAGCAGGTCCCTCAGGGCGTGGGATACGCAGTATTTT. The chain joins TRBV6-1 to TRBJ2-3; D may be TRBD1 (5 bases). The CDR3 loop spans 14 amino acids. Germline V gene data show CDR1 as MNHNS and CDR2 as SASEGT. The V gene lost 6 bases and the J gene lost 6 bases, with 16 bases spanning the gap.

The chain employs TRBV9 and TRBJ1-2; D gene uncertain. Per germline, CDR1 SGDLS and CDR2 YYNGEE. The CDR3 covers 14 residues. Trimming shortened V by 0 bases and J by 4 bases, and 10 bases separated the two germline ends. For the CDR3, the DNA is TGTGCCAGCAGCGTAGGCGCTTTTAGCTATGGCTACACCTTC. Residues: CASSVGAFSYGYTF.